These T cell receptor beta chains were read from a single sample in a study of blood T cells in healthy people across ages. TCRdb re-analysed the 5' RACE reads in MiXCR, keeping a single row per CDR3 protein. The sample has about 1.1 million distinct CDR3 sequences; 35% to 40% are singletons. Sequenced sample: blood. Receptors originate from a man between 18 and 35 years old in good health. Both conserved end residues are part of each CDR3. A D gene is named only where the DNA matches it firmly. Expanded clones get a size class; other rows say once, few or many, or leave the size out.

CDR3 DNA,CDR3 protein,clone size,J gene,D gene,V gene
TGTGCCAGCAGGACAGGGATTGAAGCTTTCTTT,CASRTGIEAFF,NA,TRBJ1-1,TRBD1,TRBV27
TGCGCCAGCAGCCAAAAGATAGCGGGGGCCGGCAATGAGCAGTTCTTC,CASSQKIAGAGNEQFF,NA,TRBJ2-1,TRBD2,TRBV4-3
TGTGCCAGCAGCCCCGAAACAGGGATTGATGGCTACACCTTC,CASSPETGIDGYTF,NA,TRBJ1-2,NA,TRBV6-5
TGCGCCAGCAGCCAAGAGCAGTGGGCTTTCTTT,CASSQEQWAFF,few,TRBJ1-1,NA,TRBV4-1
TGTGCCAGCAGCCCCGCGGAGGCCCCGGGAGTGAGCAATCAGCCCCAGCATTTT,CASSPAEAPGVSNQPQHF,NA,TRBJ1-5,NA,TRBV21-1
TGTGCCAGCAGTTCTACCCCCCGCTCTTACAGGGTCTGGGGAACAGATACGCAGTATTTT,CASSSTPRSYRVWGTDTQYF,once,TRBJ2-3,NA,TRBV6-5
TGTGCCAGCAGTCTAGACGGATTCATCATGAACACTGAAGCTTTCTTT,CASSLDGFIMNTEAFF,few,TRBJ1-1,NA,TRBV12-3/TRBV12-4
TGTGCCAGCAGCCTCGGGACAGGGGACGGAAACACCATATATTTT,CASSLGTGDGNTIYF,few,TRBJ1-3,TRBD1,TRBV7-9
TGCAGCGTTTTGGACGGGGTCCGGAGCTTTGGCTACACCTTC,CSVLDGVRSFGYTF,few,TRBJ1-2,NA,TRBV29-1
TGCGCCAGCAGATTGACAGGGCGGAATGAAAAACTGTTTTTT,CASRLTGRNEKLFF,NA,TRBJ1-4,TRBD1,TRBV4-1
TGCGCCAGCAGCCTGCAGGGCCCTGACAACAATGAGCAGTTCTTC,CASSLQGPDNNEQFF,few,TRBJ2-1,NA,TRBV5-1
TGTGCCAGCACCAACGACAGGGGTTCTTACAATGAGCAGTTCTTC,CASTNDRGSYNEQFF,once,TRBJ2-1,TRBD1,TRBV12-3/TRBV12-4
TGTGCCAGCGGACGGACAGGGGAGGATGAAAAACTGTTTTTT,CASGRTGEDEKLFF,NA,TRBJ1-4,TRBD1,TRBV7-9
TGTGCCAGCAGCCGACGACAGGGCGGTGATGAGCAGTTCTTC,CASSRRQGGDEQFF,NA,TRBJ2-1,TRBD1,TRBV27
TGTGCCAGCAGCCCCATGGGACTAGCGGGGCCTACCTACGAGCAGTACTTC,CASSPMGLAGPTYEQYF,NA,TRBJ2-7,TRBD2,TRBV7-9
TGTGCCAGCAGCTTAGTGTCGACAGGCTATGGCTACACCTTC,CASSLVSTGYGYTF,NA,TRBJ1-2,NA,TRBV7-9